A selection of T cell receptor beta chains follows, all from one sample in a study of blood T cell repertoires in COVID-19. Sequenced by immunoSEQ multiplex PCR; TCRdb stores in-frame clones only, minus some. This sample has under 300,000 clones; about 70% occur once, and the top ten carry around 3.4%. Sequencing used peripheral blood. The receptor source for this set is a woman older than 75 with acute or convalescent COVID-19. Each CDR3 is given with its conserved first and last residue. A D gene is named only where the DNA matches it firmly. Size is omitted from some rows. Given values are once, few, many or a class for expanded clones.

>.|TRBD2|TRBV7-2|TRBJ2-5
CASSLTSGQETQYF
TGTGCCAGCAGCTTAACTAGCGGACAAGAGACCCAGTACTTC
>.|.|TRBV7-2|TRBJ2-7
CASSQTGGLEQYF
TGTGCCAGCAGTCAAACCGGCGGGCTCGAGCAGTACTTC
>.|.|TRBV7-9|TRBJ1-5
CASSPNGGGGNQPQHF
TGTGCCAGCAGCCCAAACGGAGGCGGTGGCAATCAGCCCCAGCATTTT
>.|.|TRBV2|TRBJ1-2
CASSVVNEMGPYTF
TGTGCCAGCAGTGTTGTCAACGAGATGGGCCCCTACACCTTC
>.|TRBD2|TRBV6-5|TRBJ2-7
CASTPSGGGREQYF
TGTGCCAGCACTCCAAGCGGGGGCGGGCGCGAGCAGTACTTC
>.|.|TRBV11-2|TRBJ2-7
CASSLARREQYF
TGTGCCAGCAGCTTAGCCAGGCGCGAGCAGTACTTC
>.|.|TRBV24-1|TRBJ1-6
CATSDEDTHNSPLHF
TGTGCCACCAGTGATGAGGACACCCATAATTCACCCCTCCACTTT
>.|.|TRBV12-5|TRBJ2-7
CASGLPLREEYEQYF
TGTGCTAGTGGTTTGCCCCTCAGGGAGGAGTACGAGCAGTACTTC
>few|.|TRBV4-3|TRBJ1-1
CASSQVGRGGTEAFF
TGCGCCAGCAGCCAAGTGGGGCGGGGTGGGACTGAAGCTTTCTTT
>.|.|TRBV9|TRBJ2-7
CASSLHPEEGWAEQYF
TGTGCCAGCAGCCTCCACCCGGAGGAGGGCTGGGCCGAGCAGTACTTC
>.|.|TRBV5-4|TRBJ1-2
CASSLAGDVRTNYGYTF
TGTGCCAGCAGCTTGGCAGGGGATGTTAGGACTAACTATGGCTACACCTTC
>once|.|TRBV12-5|TRBJ1-5
CASGLGRTASNQPQHF
TGTGCTAGTGGTTTGGGGAGGACAGCGAGCAATCAGCCCCAGCATTTT
>medium-sized|.|TRBV3-1/TRBV3-2|TRBJ1-6
CASSQDLVSSSSYNSPLHF
TGTGCCAGCAGCCAAGATCTTGTCAGTTCAAGCTCCTATAATTCACCCCTCCACTTT
>few|TRBD2|TRBV19|TRBJ2-1
CASSISSGRAHNEQFF
TGTGCCAGTAGTATCTCGAGCGGGAGGGCCCACAATGAGCAGTTCTTC
>.|.|TRBV12-3/TRBV12-4|TRBJ2-5
CASSLVIPETQYF
TGTGCCAGCAGTTTAGTTATTCCGGAGACCCAGTACTTC
>.|.|TRBV3-1/TRBV3-2|TRBJ2-5
CASSQVLPDETQYF
TGTGCCAGCAGCCAAGTACTACCAGACGAGACCCAGTACTTC
>.|.|TRBV12-5|TRBJ1-2
CASGLGRQEIGYGYTF
TGTGCTAGTGGTTTGGGTCGACAGGAGATAGGCTATGGCTACACCTTC
>once|TRBD1|TRBV7-9|TRBJ1-4
CASSPGTATNEKLFF
TGTGCCAGCAGCCCTGGGACAGCAACTAATGAAAAACTGTTTTTT
>.|.|TRBV10-1|TRBJ1-5
CASSEGPQPQHF
TGCGCCAGCAGTGAGGGCCCTCAGCCCCAGCATTTT
>.|.|TRBV12-3/TRBV12-4|TRBJ2-1
CASSLATGPQFF
TGTGCCAGCAGTTTAGCGACAGGTCCCCAGTTCTTC
>.|TRBD2|TRBV7-9|TRBJ2-5
CASSLVVAGGTGETQYF
TGTGCCAGCAGCTTAGTCGTAGCGGGAGGCACCGGTGAGACCCAGTACTTC
>few|.|TRBV3-1/TRBV3-2|TRBJ1-1
CASSPGQWNTEAFF
TGTGCCAGCAGCCCTGGACAGTGGAACACTGAAGCTTTCTTT
>many|TRBD2|TRBV6-5|TRBJ2-7
CASSYAGGRYEQYF
TGTGCCAGCAGTTACGCGGGGGGACGGTACGAGCAGTACTTC
>few|TRBD2|TRBV19|TRBJ2-7
CASSPRWASGTYEQYF
TGTGCCAGTAGTCCTCGTTGGGCTAGCGGCACCTACGAGCAGTACTTC
>.|TRBD1|TRBV19|TRBJ1-5
CASSTRTGLDQPQHF
TGTGCCAGTAGTACCAGGACAGGTCTAGATCAGCCCCAGCATTTT
>.|.|TRBV5-4|TRBJ1-1
CASSLGQGWNTEAFF
TGTGCCAGCAGCTTGGGGCAGGGGTGGAACACTGAAGCTTTCTTT
>few|TRBD1|TRBV6-5|TRBJ1-2
CASSYGQGNYGYTF
TGTGCCAGCAGTTATGGACAGGGAAACTATGGCTACACCTTC
>.|.|TRBV2|TRBJ2-1
CASGQGSGSYNEQFF
TGTGCCAGCGGCCAAGGTAGCGGCTCCTACAATGAGCAGTTCTTC
>.|.|TRBV4-2|TRBJ1-1
CASSRRGGLNTEAFF
TGTGCCAGCAGCCGCCGGGGGGGTTTGAACACTGAAGCTTTCTTT
>.|.|TRBV7-2|TRBJ1-1
CASSLRSGWEAFF
TGTGCCAGCAGCTTAAGGTCCGGGTGGGAAGCTTTCTTT
>.|.|TRBV10-3|TRBJ2-7
CAISGTSYEQYF
TGTGCCATCAGTGGAACAAGTTACGAGCAGTACTTC
>.|TRBD2|TRBV29-1|TRBJ2-3
CSVGWRGGRDTQYF
TGCAGCGTTGGGTGGCGGGGGGGCAGGGATACGCAGTATTTT
>few|.|TRBV4-1|TRBJ2-2
CASSHRESTGELFF
TGCGCCAGCAGCCACCGGGAAAGCACCGGGGAGCTGTTTTTT
>.|TRBD1|TRBV7-8|TRBJ1-6
CASSLGQASPLHF
TGTGCCAGCAGCTTGGGACAGGCATCACCCCTCCACTTT
>.|TRBD2|TRBV29-1|TRBJ2-3
CSVLASGRSGRTDTQYF
TGCAGCGTTTTGGCTAGCGGGAGGTCAGGGCGAACAGATACGCAGTATTTT
>few|TRBD1|TRBV11-1|TRBJ2-7
CASSREDRGYEQYF
TGTGCCAGCAGCCGAGAAGACAGGGGCTACGAGCAGTACTTC
>.|TRBD1|TRBV9|TRBJ2-5
CASSSRDSAQYF
TGTGCCAGCAGCTCGAGGGACAGTGCCCAGTACTTC
>.|.|TRBV2|TRBJ2-5
CASSLEVGETQYF
TGTGCCAGCTCCCTAGAGGTTGGAGAGACCCAGTACTTC
>.|TRBD2|TRBV10-3|TRBJ2-3
CAISTQRAGVGTDTQYF
TGTGCCATCAGTACACAACGAGCGGGGGTTGGCACAGATACGCAGTATTTT
>many|.|TRBV21-1|TRBJ1-3
CASSNSRNTIYF
TGTGCCAGCAGCAATAGCAGAAACACCATATATTTT
>few|TRBD1|TRBV4-2|TRBJ1-1
CASSRTGGWTEAFF
TGTGCCAGCAGCCGTACAGGGGGCTGGACTGAAGCTTTCTTT
>.|.|TRBV6-6|TRBJ2-1
CASRRLAEQFF
TGTGCCAGCCGTCGTCTAGCGGAGCAGTTCTTC
>.|TRBD2|TRBV9|TRBJ2-3
CASSTLAGSTDTQYF
TGTGCCAGCAGCACGCTAGCGGGGAGCACAGATACGCAGTATTTT
>.|TRBD1|TRBV30|TRBJ1-2
CAWSGDRGSYGYTF
TGTGCCTGGAGTGGGGACAGGGGGAGCTATGGCTACACCTTC